The 30 T cell receptor beta chains below were found in one sample sequenced in a study of blood T cell repertoires in COVID-19. The repertoire was sequenced with immunoSEQ multiplex PCR; TCRdb's copy has only in-frame clones and lacks some. Of some 96,000 clones in the sample, 75% to 90% were seen once. Source material: peripheral blood. These receptors were obtained from a man aged 80 or over with acute or convalescent COVID-19.

The gene calls are TRBV5-1 and TRBJ2-3, with D perhaps TRBD1 (5 bases). Germline CDR1 SGHRS, CDR2 YFSETQ. Trimming pared 4 bases from V and 4 bases from J, leaving 16 bases between. The CDR3 consists of 15 residues. CDR3 loop: CASSPQGSGADTQYF. CDR3 coding DNA: TGCGCCAGCAGCCCGCAGGGAAGTGGCGCAGATACGCAGTATTTT.

V usage is TRBV7-9 and J usage is TRBJ2-1; TRBD2 aligns across 11 bases. Germline V gives CDR1 SEHNR, CDR2 FQNEAQ (reference sequence). The CDR3 is 16 amino acids. With 5 bases clipped from V and 7 bases from J, the junction kept 10 bases outside the gene matches. In nucleotides, the CDR3 is TGTGCCAGCAGCCCCCCTAGCGGGAGGTTCGTAAATGAGCAGTTCTTC. This translates into CASSPPSGRFVNEQFF.

This chain links TRBV19 with TRBJ2-2; TRBD1 is a possible D gene (5 bases). Germline loops: CDR1 LNHDA, CDR2 SQIVND (reference sequence). The V end lost 7 bases, the J end lost 8 bases, and 11 bases lay between the germline ends. This CDR3 region has 12 residues. The CDR3 here is CASTGLSGELFF. Written as DNA, the CDR3 is TGTGCCAGTACAGGGTTATCGGGGGAGCTGTTTTTT.

CDR3 nucleotides: TGTGCCAGCAGCTTAGTATCGACTAGCGGGAGAATCACAGATACGCAGTATTTT. Translation gives CASSLVSTSGRITDTQYF. This rearrangement joins TRBV7-2 to TRBJ2-3, with 12 bases aligning to TRBD2. In germline, CDR1 is SGHTA, CDR2 FQGNSA. There are 18 residues in the CDR3. J lost 2 bases, V lost 1 base, and 7 bases had no gene match.

The count of this clone is one. The chain joins TRBV9 to TRBJ2-1; 7 bases align to TRBD2. With 2 bases clipped from V and 12 bases from J, the junction kept 14 bases outside the gene matches. Germline CDR1 and CDR2: SGDLS and YYNGEE. The CDR3 contains 15 residues. The CDR3 region has the DNA TGTGCCAGCAGCGTGGCGCCTAGCGGAATGAGGGGGCAGTTCTTC. Protein product: CASSVAPSGMRGQFF.

The chain links TRBV9 to TRBJ2-7, with D uncertain. The V gene lost 0 bases and the J gene lost 2 bases, with 9 bases spanning the gap. The CDR3 covers 14 residues. Germline V gene lookup returns CDR1 SGDLS and CDR2 YYNGEE. In DNA form, the CDR3 reads TGTGCCAGCAGCGTAGGGGCGCGAACCTACGAGCAGTACTTC. It encodes CASSVGARTYEQYF. Supplemented by reference TRBV9 and TRBJ2-7, the full variable domain reads DSGVTQTPKHLITATGQRVTLRCSPRSGDLSVYWYQQSLDQGLQFLIQYYNGEERAKGNILERFSAQQFPDLHSELNLSSLELGDSALYFCASSVGARTYEQYFGPGTRLTVT.

The chain combines TRBV5-4 with TRBJ1-2; 9 bases map to TRBD1. CDR1 SGHNT and CDR2 YYREEE come from the germline V gene (reference sequence). The V and J ends lost 4 bases and 5 bases, in that order; junction bases with no gene match: 3. The CDR3 covers 13 residues. CDR3 sequence: CASSVGTGYGYTF. As DNA, the CDR3 is TGTGCCAGCAGCGTTGGGACAGGGTATGGCTACACCTTC.

This clone has more than one count but fewer than ten. The gene calls are TRBV2 and TRBJ1-2, with D perhaps TRBD1 (6 bases). Between the trimmed V and J ends, which lost 1 base and 10 bases, there was a span of 19 bases. The CDR3 is 15 amino acids. The germline V gene has CDR1 SNHLY and CDR2 FYNNEI. This chain's CDR3 is CASSEGGRAGAVYTF. In DNA form, the CDR3 reads TGTGCCAGCAGTGAAGGGGGTAGGGCAGGGGCCGTCTACACCTTC.

This clone was counted a single time. V is TRBV5-4 and J is TRBJ2-3; 10 bases are shared with TRBD2. The CDR3 totals 17 residues. In germline, CDR1 is SGHNT, CDR2 YYREEE (reference sequence). J lost 4 bases, V lost 4 bases, and 12 bases had no gene match. Here the CDR3 reads CASSPRTSGFGADTQYF. For the CDR3, the DNA is TGTGCCAGCAGCCCTCGGACTAGCGGTTTCGGGGCAGATACGCAGTATTTT.

The chain is built from TRBV5-1 and TRBJ2-1; D is perhaps TRBD1 (6 bases). The germline V and J ends were trimmed by 1 base and 0 bases, with 8 bases remaining between them. Germline CDR1 reads SGHRS; CDR2 reads YFSETQ. This CDR3 region has 15 residues. Here the CDR3 DNA reads TGCGCCAGCAGCTTGACAGGGAGCTCCTACAATGAGCAGTTCTTC. Protein product: CASSLTGSSYNEQFF.

The chain links TRBV7-2 to TRBJ2-7; the match to TRBD1 covers 12 bases. V lost 5 bases, J lost 7 bases, and 9 bases stayed unmatched. The CDR3 loop spans 15 amino acids. The germline V gene has CDR1 SGHTA and CDR2 FQGNSA. The CDR3 reads CASSPPGQGAGEQYF. The CDR3 region has the DNA TGTGCCAGCAGCCCCCCGGGACAGGGGGCTGGGGAGCAGTACTTC.

V and J are TRBV30 and TRBJ2-3, with 14 bases that match TRBD2. V gave up 1 base and J gave up 4 bases; unmatched junction bases: 4. Germline-derived CDR1 and CDR2 are GTSNPN and SVGIG (reference sequence). This CDR3 is built from 16 residues. The CDR3 loop reads CAWSEGLAGVADTQYF. Here the CDR3 DNA reads TGTGCCTGGAGTGAGGGACTAGCGGGAGTTGCAGATACGCAGTATTTT.

This chain uses TRBV19 with TRBJ1-4; TRBD1 agrees at 7 bases. CDR3 size: 15 residues. The germline CDR1 and CDR2 sequences are LNHDA and SQIVND (reference sequence). After removal of 3 bases from V and 7 bases from J, the junction contained 8 bases not matched to a gene. CDR3 amino acids: CASSIHRGSTEKLFF. Here the CDR3 DNA reads TGTGCCAGTAGTATCCACAGGGGTTCTACTGAAAAACTGTTTTTT.

The chain carries TRBV11-2 and TRBJ2-7; D is ambiguous. This CDR3 has 12 residues. V was trimmed by 8 bases and J by 2 bases, leaving 10 bases between them. Germline CDR1 SGHAT, CDR2 FQNNGV. CDR3 bases: TGTGCCAGCCGGTCGGGTGCCTACGAGCAGTACTTC. Residues: CASRSGAYEQYF.

This chain joins TRBV19 and TRBJ2-1; a possible D gene is TRBD2 (6 bases). V was cut by 10 bases and J by 0 bases, with 19 bases left in between. This CDR3 has 16 amino acids. Germline assignment: CDR1 LNHDA and CDR2 SQIVND (reference sequence). The CDR3 DNA sequence: TGTGCCACCCGCGGTTACCGGGGGAGCTCCTACAATGAGCAGTTCTTC. It encodes CATRGYRGSSYNEQFF.

The rearrangement uses TRBV7-8 and TRBJ1-4, with 8 bases identical to TRBD1. Germline CDR1 reads SGHVS; CDR2 reads FQNEAQ. The CDR3 length is 14 residues. V shed 5 bases, J shed 5 bases, and the junction held 4 bases outside the gene matches. CDR3 region: CASSLGTGNEKLFF. CDR3 DNA sequence: TGTGCCAGCAGCCTCGGGACAGGCAATGAAAAACTGTTTTTT.

J is TRBJ2-7 and V is TRBV3-1 (or the pseudogene TRBV3-2), with 12 bases aligning to TRBD2. V gave up 4 bases and J gave up 5 bases; unmatched junction bases: 12. The length of the CDR3 is 17 residues. The germline CDR1 and CDR2 sequences are LGHDT and YNNKEL (reference sequence). For the CDR3, the DNA is TGTGCCAGCAGCCTAACCGGACTAGCGGGATCCCGACACGAGCAGTACTTC. Its translation is CASSLTGLAGSRHEQYF.

The chain employs TRBV6-2 or TRBV6-3 and TRBJ2-1; 8 bases line up with TRBD2. The V and J ends lost 5 bases and 4 bases, in that order; junction bases with no gene match: 13. The germline V gene encodes CDR1 MNHEY and CDR2 SVGEGT. The CDR3 spans 17 residues. CDR3 protein: CASSSIKSGSDYNEQFF. CDR3 sequence (DNA): TGTGCCAGCAGTAGTATTAAAAGCGGGAGCGATTACAATGAGCAGTTCTTC.

The chain joins TRBV2 to TRBJ1-1; D is uncertain. Trimming removed 4 bases at V and 11 bases at J, with 17 bases between. CDR1 and CDR2 from the germline V gene are SNHLY and FYNNEI. The CDR3 has 13 amino acids. The CDR3 DNA reads as TGTGCCAGCAGTGTTTCGATGGATTTCAGGGCTTTCTTT. Translating it yields CASSVSMDFRAFF.

This clone was detected once. CDR3 in DNA: TGTGCCAGCAGTTCCGGGACTACTACCTACAATGAGCAGTTCTTC. The encoded protein is CASSSGTTTYNEQFF. The chain has TRBV7-2 and TRBJ2-1; 7 nucleotides agree with TRBD2. CDR3 size: 15 residues. Germline assignment: CDR1 SGHTA and CDR2 FQGNSA. The ends lost 6 bases at V and 2 bases at J; junction bases unmatched: 7.

Here the CDR3 reads CASRGVAGEQYF. The DNA of the CDR3 is TGTGCCAGTAGGGGGGTTGCGGGGGAGCAGTACTTC. This chain joins TRBV19 and TRBJ2-7, with D possibly matching TRBD2 (6 bases). The length of the CDR3 is 12 residues. V shed 6 bases and J shed 7 bases, with 13 bases lying between them. CDR1 and CDR2 (germline): LNHDA, SQIVND (reference sequence).

The chain couples TRBV29-1 to TRBJ1-3; tentatively, D is TRBD1 (6 bases). Trimming pared 0 bases from V and 4 bases from J, leaving 7 bases between. CDR1 and CDR2 from the germline V gene are SQVTM and ANQGSEA. The CDR3 is 13 residues long. The CDR3 DNA reads TGCAGCGTTGAAGATAGGGGGGGAAACACCATATATTTT. Translation: CSVEDRGGNTIYF.

J is TRBJ2-4 and V is TRBV6-6, with 7 bases matching TRBD1. The germline V gene has CDR1 MNHNY and CDR2 SVGAGI (reference sequence). J gave up 0 bases and V 6 bases, and 5 bases lay outside the gene matches. This CDR3 region has 15 residues. CDR3 nucleotide sequence: TGTGCCAGCAGCCGGGACAGTACAGCCAAAAACATTCAGTACTTC. Residues: CASSRDSTAKNIQYF.

This rearrangement joins TRBV14 to TRBJ2-3, with D unresolved. This CDR3 is 15 amino acids long. Trimming left V 1 base short and J 2 bases short, with 10 bases between. The germline V gene encodes CDR1 SGHDN and CDR2 FVKESK. The chain's CDR3 is CASSQGLRTTDTQYF. As DNA, the CDR3 is TGTGCCAGCAGCCAAGGACTGAGAACCACAGATACGCAGTATTTT.

This sequence joins TRBV10-3 and TRBJ2-5; 7 bases are shared with TRBD2. The CDR3 sequence is 16 residues long. V trimming: 2 bases; J trimming: 3 bases; junction bases outside the gene matches: 9. Germline loops: CDR1 ENHRY, CDR2 SYGVKD. CDR3 DNA: TGTGCCATCAGTGAGGGGGGGGAGAGCTACAAAGAGACCCAGTACTTC. This codes for CAISEGGESYKETQYF.

This chain joins TRBV6-5 and TRBJ2-3; 14 bases map to TRBD2. The CDR3 is 15 residues long. The V gene end was trimmed by 6 bases and the J gene end by 7 bases; junction bases not matched to a gene: 6. Germline CDR1 and CDR2: MNHEY and SVGAGI. The CDR3 bases are TGTGCCAGCAGCGGGACTAGCGGGAGCCAATATACGCAGTATTTT. Translating it yields CASSGTSGSQYTQYF.

The genes are TRBV28 and TRBJ2-7; 8 positions agree with TRBD2. Germline V gene data show CDR1 as MDHEN and CDR2 as SYDVKM. V lost 8 bases and J lost 2; bases outside the gene matches: 8. This CDR3 is built from 14 residues. Here the CDR3 DNA reads TGTGCCAGCTGGGGGAGCGGGAGAACCTACGAGCAGTACTTC. As protein: CASWGSGRTYEQYF.

The rearrangement links TRBV19 to TRBJ1-1; 11 bases agree with TRBD1. There are 16 residues in the CDR3. Germline V gene sequence: CDR1 LNHDA, CDR2 SQIVND (reference sequence). V lost 4 bases and J lost 1; bases outside the gene matches: 5. CDR3: CASSTGTGGRNTEAFF. Written as DNA, the CDR3 is TGTGCCAGTAGTACCGGGACAGGGGGTCGGAACACTGAAGCTTTCTTT.

The chain carries TRBV11-2 and TRBJ2-7; the match to TRBD2 covers 14 bases. V shed 6 bases and J 5 bases; nucleotides not matched to a gene: 3. This CDR3 is 14 amino acids long. Germline V gives CDR1 SGHAT, CDR2 FQNNGV. The CDR3 coding sequence is TGTGCCAGCAGGGGACTAGCGGGAGCCCACGAGCAGTACTTC. Translated, it gives CASRGLAGAHEQYF.

The chain couples TRBV6-6 to TRBJ1-2; D call uncertain. In germline, CDR1 is MNHNY, CDR2 SVGAGI (reference sequence). This CDR3 contains 16 residues. The V gene lost 0 bases and the J gene lost 4 bases, with 15 bases spanning the gap. CDR3 sequence reads: CASSYSRETVGYGYTF. For the CDR3, the DNA is TGTGCCAGCAGTTACTCGAGGGAAACAGTGGGCTATGGCTACACCTTC.